These T cell receptor beta chains were read from a single sample in a study of siplizumab effects on memory and regulatory T cells. Produced via immunoSEQ multiplex PCR; TCRdb's table is partial and in-frame only. Of tens of thousands of clones detected, around 97% appear once; the ten largest clones hold about 1%. The specimen was naive CD8+ T cells sorted from blood. The receptors stem from a human donor in good health. Both conserved end residues are part of each CDR3. The D gene is left open where the match is weak. The size of a clone is reported for some rows only, either as once, few or many, or as a class for expanded clones.

D	V	length	size	J	CDR3	DNA
NA	TRBV6-5	14	NA	TRBJ2-1	CASSPIGAYNEQFF	TGTGCCAGCAGTCCCATCGGTGCCTACAATGAGCAGTTCTTC
NA	TRBV5-4	17	once	TRBJ1-4	CASSLGVSPSDNEKLFF	TGTGCCAGCAGCTTGGGGGTATCTCCGTCGGATAATGAAAAACTGTTTTTT
TRBD2	TRBV27	15	NA	TRBJ2-1	CASSSRGLADNEQFF	TGTGCCAGCAGTTCACGGGGACTAGCCGACAATGAGCAGTTCTTC
NA	TRBV29-1	12	NA	TRBJ1-2	CSVVQDDYGYTF	TGCAGCGTTGTCCAGGACGACTATGGCTACACCTTC
NA	TRBV4-1	17	NA	TRBJ2-3	CASSQVLGARRTDTQYF	TGCGCCAGCAGCCAAGTTTTGGGGGCGCGGCGCACAGATACGCAGTATTTT
NA	TRBV5-1	15	NA	TRBJ2-3	CASSLAGVSTDTQYF	TGCGCCAGCAGCTTGGCCGGCGTTAGCACAGATACGCAGTATTTT
NA	TRBV30	13	NA	TRBJ1-2	CAWSGGAGMGYTF	TGTGCCTGGAGTGGGGGGGCAGGCATGGGCTACACCTTC
TRBD1	TRBV30	16	NA	TRBJ1-1	CAWSVQGQGAFAEAFF	TGTGCCTGGAGTGTACAGGGACAGGGGGCTTTCGCTGAAGCTTTCTTT
NA	TRBV11-2	15	once	TRBJ2-7	CASSLDPSAAYEQYF	TGTGCCAGCAGCTTAGATCCTTCAGCCGCCTACGAGCAGTACTTC
TRBD2	TRBV19	13	few	TRBJ2-7	CASSEGTRYEQYF	TGTGCCAGTAGTGAAGGGACTAGGTACGAGCAGTACTTC
NA	TRBV27	14	NA	TRBJ2-7	CASSLSHGTYEQYF	TGTGCCAGCAGTTTAAGTCACGGGACCTACGAGCAGTACTTC
TRBD2	TRBV15	17	NA	TRBJ2-5	CATSRDRGSGVLEAQYF	TGTGCCACCAGCAGAGATCGAGGTAGCGGGGTCCTCGAGGCCCAGTACTTC
TRBD2	TRBV13	18	once	TRBJ2-1	CASSLFSPTSGRYNEQFF	TGTGCCAGCAGCCTCTTCTCCCCCACTAGCGGGAGATACAATGAGCAGTTCTTC
TRBD2	TRBV5-1	17	NA	TRBJ2-1	CASRTPLEIRGDNEQFF	TGCGCCAGCAGAACCCCACTAGAGATACGGGGGGACAATGAGCAGTTCTTC
NA	TRBV27	13	once	TRBJ1-2	CASSLGLNYGYTF	TGTGCCAGCAGTTTAGGACTTAACTATGGCTACACCTTC
NA	TRBV7-9	14	NA	TRBJ1-1	CASSLGPGNTEAFF	TGTGCCAGCAGCTTGGGGCCGGGGAACACTGAAGCTTTCTTT
NA	TRBV9	13	few	TRBJ1-1	CASSVGGDTEAFF	TGTGCCAGCAGCGTAGGGGGGGACACTGAAGCTTTCTTT
NA	TRBV12-5	11	NA	TRBJ2-1	CATSGAYEQFF	TGTGCTACCTCAGGGGCATATGAGCAGTTCTTC
NA	TRBV9	13	NA	TRBJ2-1	CASSARTRGEQFF	TGTGCCAGCAGCGCCCGAACGCGGGGTGAGCAGTTCTTC
NA	TRBV16	14	NA	TRBJ1-4	CASSQLGVSEKLFF	TGTGCCAGCAGCCAATTGGGGGTGTCTGAAAAACTGTTTTTT
TRBD2	TRBV7-8	19	NA	TRBJ2-3	CASSHGLAGGPGPQDTQYF	TGTGCCAGCAGCCACGGACTAGCGGGAGGGCCGGGACCACAAGATACGCAGTATTTT
NA	TRBV9	18	NA	TRBJ2-6	CASSARQEAAAGANVLTF	TGTGCCAGCAGCGCAAGACAGGAAGCGGCTGCTGGGGCCAACGTCCTGACTTTC
NA	TRBV10-2	16	once	TRBJ1-2	CASSESGGGSRNGYTF	TGCGCCAGCAGTGAGTCAGGTGGAGGGTCCAGGAATGGCTACACCTTC
NA	TRBV2	14	NA	TRBJ2-1	CASSEGLVHNEQFF	TGTGCCAGCAGTGAAGGACTAGTCCACAATGAGCAGTTCTTC
NA	TRBV29-1	12	NA	TRBJ2-7	CSGRQEGYEQYF	TGCAGCGGACGACAGGAGGGCTACGAGCAGTACTTC
NA	TRBV6-5	13	NA	TRBJ2-1	CASSYSGRNEQFF	TGTGCCAGCAGTTACTCAGGACGGAATGAGCAGTTCTTC
NA	TRBV19	13	NA	TRBJ1-5	CASSILVNRPQHF	TGTGCCAGTAGTATTTTGGTTAACCGGCCCCAGCATTTT
TRBD1	TRBV4-3	14	NA	TRBJ2-1	CASSQGQANDGQFF	TGCGCCAGCAGCCAGGGACAGGCCAATGACGGGCAGTTCTTC
NA	TRBV6-5	15	NA	TRBJ2-7	CASSYSYSSSYEQYF	TGTGCCAGCAGTTACTCCTACTCTAGCTCCTACGAGCAGTACTTC
TRBD1	TRBV10-1	14	NA	TRBJ2-7	CASSGRGTVYEQYF	TGCGCCAGCAGTGGCAGGGGGACCGTCTACGAGCAGTACTTC
NA	TRBV5-4	13	NA	TRBJ1-2	CASSPPRGYGYTF	TGTGCCAGCAGCCCCCCCAGGGGCTATGGCTACACCTTC
TRBD1	TRBV7-6	12	NA	TRBJ1-1	CASSRQGSEAFF	TGTGCCAGCAGCCGACAGGGATCCGAAGCTTTCTTT
NA	TRBV30	14	NA	TRBJ1-2	CAWSVPRRVYGYTF	TGTGCCTGGAGTGTACCGCGACGGGTCTATGGCTACACCTTC
TRBD1	TRBV7-8	17	NA	TRBJ1-1	CASSLTWGDRANTEAFF	TGTGCCAGCAGCCTCACTTGGGGGGACAGGGCGAACACTGAAGCTTTCTTT
NA	TRBV6-5	13	NA	TRBJ2-7	CASRTGSTYEQYF	TGTGCCAGCCGAACAGGGTCGACCTACGAGCAGTACTTC
NA	TRBV7-9	13	NA	TRBJ2-2	CASSLGATGELFF	TGTGCCAGCAGCTTAGGGGCAACCGGGGAGCTGTTTTTT
NA	TRBV7-6	15	NA	TRBJ1-2	CASSPTEGNLDGYTF	TGTGCCAGCAGCCCAACCGAAGGGAACTTGGATGGCTACACCTTC
TRBD2	TRBV15	15	NA	TRBJ2-2	CATSRDAGDTGELFF	TGTGCCACCAGCAGAGATGCGGGGGACACCGGGGAGCTGTTTTTT
NA	TRBV28	16	NA	TRBJ1-5	CASSYFTGIGNRPQHF	TGTGCCAGCAGTTACTTTACAGGGATCGGCAATCGGCCCCAGCATTTT
TRBD2	TRBV6-6	13	NA	TRBJ2-1	CASSYSGLAEQFF	TGTGCCAGCAGTTACTCGGGACTAGCGGAGCAGTTCTTC
NA	TRBV28	13	NA	TRBJ1-2	CASSLETNYGYTF	TGTGCCAGCAGTTTAGAGACAAACTATGGCTACACCTTC
NA	TRBV2	13	NA	TRBJ2-7	CASSEGAPSEQYF	TGTGCCAGCAGCGAAGGGGCGCCCTCTGAGCAGTACTTC
TRBD2	TRBV7-3	19	NA	TRBJ2-2	CASSLTGRGTSGFTGELFF	TGTGCCAGCAGCTTAACGGGTCGAGGGACTAGCGGATTTACCGGGGAGCTGTTTTTT
NA	TRBV4-3	15	NA	TRBJ2-4	CASSQERSPRNIQYF	TGCGCCAGCAGCCAAGAGAGGAGTCCGCGAAACATTCAGTACTTC
NA	TRBV4-1	13	once	TRBJ1-1	CASSHGRNTEAFF	TGCGCCAGCAGCCACGGCAGGAACACTGAAGCTTTCTTT
NA	TRBV2	11	few	TRBJ1-2	CASTVASGYTF	TGTGCCAGCACTGTCGCATCTGGCTACACCTTC
NA	TRBV9	15	NA	TRBJ2-7	CASSATGSLPGEQYF	TGTGCCAGCAGCGCAACCGGGAGCCTCCCGGGCGAGCAGTACTTC